This T cell receptor beta chain derives from a study of T cells in localized non-small cell lung cancer. Points from the study as a whole: An association was observed between higher blood T cell density and longer overall survival. Adjacent lung tissue had a median roughly 55 of the top 100 clones found in the tumor. A single tumor region was sequenced, leaving heterogeneity possible.

Germline V gene data show CDR1 as MNHNS and CDR2 as SASEGT. Trimming pared 1 base from V and 1 base from J, leaving 8 bases between. This CDR3 spans 15 amino acids. TCRdb keeps only in-frame clones here, not all; method: immunoSEQ multiplex PCR. This table has around 90,000 clones, around 80% appearing once. Concerning this clone: As yet, its antigen is unknown.

V is TRBV6-1 and J is TRBJ1-3; no firm D call. This receptor was taken from a man between 40 and 75 years old with stage II squamous cell lung carcinoma. The sequencing used PBMCs, collected before any cancer treatment. The CDR3 DNA is TGTGCCAGCAGTGAAGGGCCCAGATCTGGAAACACCATATATTTT. This sequence encodes CASSEGPRSGNTIYF.